The 16 T cell receptor beta chains below come from one sample, sequenced in a study of cytomegalovirus exposure and HLA in healthy donors. Profiling relied on immunoSEQ multiplex PCR, and the TCRdb table lists in-frame clones only, not all of them. The data show around 69,000 clones, with over 95% seen just once and about 4.6% held by the top ten. Sequenced input: PBMCs. The receptors here all came from a woman under 30 in good health and CMV-seropositive.

The rearrangement links TRBV18 to TRBJ1-2, with unresolved D. Germline CDR1 KGHSH, CDR2 LQKENI. This CDR3 has 13 amino acids. V lost 2 bases and J 2 bases, leaving 6 bases between the germline ends. CDR3 residues: CASSPEENYGYTF. CDR3 coding DNA: TGTGCCAGCTCACCAGAGGAAAACTATGGCTACACCTTC. The full variable domain, in which reference TRBV18 and TRBJ1-2 provide the parts outside the CDR3, is NAGVMQNPRHLVRRRGQEARLRCSPMKGHSHVYWYRQLPEEGLKFMVYLQKENIIDESGMPKERFSAEFPKEGPSILRIQQVVRGDSAAYFCASSPEENYGYTFGSGTRLTVV.

V gene TRBV4-1 combines with J gene TRBJ1-4; 12 positions match TRBD1. Trimming took 1 base from V and 5 from J; bases not matched to a gene: 11. The CDR3 covers 19 residues. Germline assignment: CDR1 MGHRA and CDR2 YSYEKL. The CDR3 is CASSQVRGTGGVRNEKLFF. The CDR3 region has the DNA TGCGCCAGCAGCCAAGTGCGGGGGACAGGGGGCGTTCGGAATGAAAAACTGTTTTTT.

The chain links TRBV4-1 to TRBJ1-4; D call uncertain. Germline CDR1 and CDR2: MGHRA and YSYEKL. The CDR3 is 16 residues long. The ends were cut back, 3 bases at V and 5 bases at J, with 16 bases in the middle. In DNA form, the CDR3 reads TGCGCCAGCAGCCAGGGATCCCCGGGAACGAATGAAAAACTGTTTTTT. This encodes CASSQGSPGTNEKLFF.

The chain combines TRBV11-2 with TRBJ2-2; TRBD2 matches at 13 bases. Looked up from germline, CDR1 is SGHAT and CDR2 is FQNNGV. The CDR3 length is 17 residues. Trimming at V came to 6 bases and at J to 1 base, leaving 5 bases not matched to a gene. DNA for the CDR3: TGTGCCAGCAGTTCACTAGCGGGAGGGTTGAACACCGGGGAGCTGTTTTTT. Its translation is CASSSLAGGLNTGELFF.

V and J are TRBV9 and TRBJ2-3, with 11 bases that match TRBD2. The junction had 4 bases not matched to a gene; V was cut back by 5 bases and J by 5 bases. This CDR3 is built from 14 residues. Germline V gives CDR1 SGDLS, CDR2 YYNGEE. The CDR3 loop is CASRGSGRGDTQYF. The CDR3 coding sequence is TGTGCCAGCAGAGGTAGCGGGAGGGGAGATACGCAGTATTTT.

The rearrangement links TRBV6-6 to TRBJ2-7; TRBD2 aligns across 8 bases. This CDR3 region has 13 residues. With 7 bases clipped from V and 3 bases from J, the junction kept 5 bases outside the gene matches. Germline V gene lookup returns CDR1 MNHNY and CDR2 SVGAGI (reference sequence). Written as DNA, the CDR3 is TGTGCCAGCACCAACGGGGGGGGCTACGAGCAGTACTTC. Translating it yields CASTNGGGYEQYF.

The chain links TRBV30 to TRBJ2-7; 7 nucleotides agree with TRBD1. The CDR3 runs 14 residues. Per the germline V gene, CDR1 is GTSNPN and CDR2 is SVGIG (reference sequence). V lost 3 bases, J lost 2 bases, and 7 bases stayed unmatched. CDR3 DNA: TGTGCCTGGAGGGGGCTGGGACAGACCTACGAGCAGTACTTC. Residues: CAWRGLGQTYEQYF.

V gene TRBV2 combines with J gene TRBJ1-5; D gene uncertain. This CDR3 is 16 amino acids long. Germline assignment: CDR1 SNHLY and CDR2 FYNNEI. Trimming removed 3 bases at V and 3 bases at J, with 15 bases between. CDR3 sequence reads: CASSDGLLSDNQPQHF. In DNA, the CDR3 is TGTGCCAGCAGTGACGGGTTACTGAGCGACAATCAGCCCCAGCATTTT.

This chain connects TRBV5-4 to TRBJ1-5; a weak D match, TRBD1 (5 bases). The CDR3 spans 16 residues. Germline assignment: CDR1 SGHNT and CDR2 YYREEE (reference sequence). The V end lost 2 bases, the J end lost 5 bases, and 17 bases lay between the germline ends. In nucleotides, the CDR3 is TGTGCCAGCAGCTTTTATGGAGGGGAGGCGGATCAGCCCCAGCATTTT. Protein sequence: CASSFYGGEADQPQHF.

The rearrangement uses TRBV28 and TRBJ2-1; no clear D. This CDR3 contains 17 residues. CDR1 and CDR2 from the germline V gene are MDHEN and SYDVKM. V lost 4 bases and J 0 bases, leaving 16 bases between the germline ends. The CDR3 is CASSSLRLGSSYNEQFF. CDR3 bases: TGTGCCAGCAGTTCCCTTCGACTTGGCAGCTCCTACAATGAGCAGTTCTTC.

The chain employs TRBV5-4 and TRBJ1-1; tentatively, D is TRBD1 (5 bases). Germline CDR1 reads SGHNT; CDR2 reads YYREEE (reference sequence). The CDR3 has 13 amino acids. V lost 2 bases to trimming and J lost 4 bases, with 9 bases between them. Written as DNA, the CDR3 is TGTGCCAGCAGCTTCTCAGGGTCCACTGAAGCTTTCTTT. It is translated as CASSFSGSTEAFF.

CDR3 bases: TGTGCCAGCAGCGGGGACAGGGAAGTCACAGATACGCAGTATTTT. This encodes CASSGDREVTDTQYF. The chain combines TRBV9 with TRBJ2-3; 9 bases are shared with TRBD1. This CDR3 is built from 15 residues. Germline loops: CDR1 SGDLS, CDR2 YYNGEE. The V and J ends lost 3 bases and 2 bases, in that order; junction bases with no gene match: 4.

This clone appeared a single time. This chain connects TRBV10-1 to TRBJ2-7; 11 bases map to TRBD2. Germline CDR1 reads WNHNN; CDR2 reads SYGVQD (reference sequence). After removal of 8 bases from V and 6 bases from J, the junction contained 9 bases not matched to a gene. The CDR3 covers 14 residues. The CDR3 DNA sequence: TGCGCCAGCTGTTGCCTAGCGGGAGGATCCGAGCAGTACTTC. This gives the protein CASCCLAGGSEQYF.

J is TRBJ2-1 and V is TRBV19; the match to TRBD2 covers 12 bases. Trimming cost V 7 bases and J 9 bases; bases outside gene matches: 10. The CDR3 is made up of 15 amino acids. CDR1 LNHDA and CDR2 SQIVND come from the germline V gene (reference sequence). The DNA for the CDR3 is TGTGCCAGTATGGTGCTAGCGGGAGGGCTCGGTGAGCAGTTCTTC. Its protein product is CASMVLAGGLGEQFF.

The chain joins TRBV12-1 to TRBJ2-7; the DNA was not compared with TRBD2, the D call given in the table. TRBV12-1 is classified as a pseudogene. CDR3 length: 17 residues. CDR3 bases: TGTGCCAGCAGCTTCCCGGGACTAGCGGGAGGGCCGTACGAGCAGTACTTC. Translated: CASSFPGLAGGPYEQYF.

The V gene is TRBV7-6, the J gene TRBJ2-1; 9 positions agree with TRBD1. J lost 10 bases, V lost 1 base, and 5 bases had no gene match. In germline, CDR1 is SGHVS, CDR2 FNYEAQ. This CDR3 is built from 14 residues. CDR3 nucleotide sequence: TGTGCCAGCAGCTTAGGGGGGACAGGGAAGGAGCAGTTCTTC. It is translated as CASSLGGTGKEQFF.